This T cell receptor beta chain was retrieved from a study of cytomegalovirus exposure and HLA in healthy donors. PCR amplification relied on 60 Vbeta primers (plus 13 Jbeta primers). Assay used: immunoSEQ multiplex PCR; TCRdb lists only in-frame clones, some missing. The repertoire holds about 160,000 clones, about 80% seen once, with about 9.6% in the top ten. Study-level points and caveats: Data from an earlier analysis indicated that most TCR beta V segments were productive either about 87% or about 30% of the time. In a later analysis, common viral pathogens appeared linked to several of the most significant clusters.

This clone was counted a single time. Its antigen is still unknown. CDR3 length equals 15 residues. CDR1 and CDR2 (germline): GTSNPN, SVGIG (reference sequence). V lost 0 bases and J lost 6; bases outside the gene matches: 6. J is TRBJ2-3 and V is TRBV30, with TRBD1 matching 10 bases. The receptor's source is a man younger than 35 in good health and CMV-seropositive. Sequencing was done on a sample of PBMCs. CDR3 loop: CAWSVRQGAGDTQYF. CDR3 coding DNA: TGTGCCTGGAGTGTAAGACAGGGGGCCGGTGATACGCAGTATTTT.